Following are 8 T cell receptor beta chains from one sample sequenced in a study of blood T cells in healthy people across ages. The second PCR ran roughly 6 to 11 cycles with a sample-barcoded 5' primer and J-beta primers. In TCRdb, the 5' RACE reads were re-called with MiXCR into one record per CDR3 protein. The sample carries around 870,000 distinct CDR3 sequences, about 28% recorded once. The sequenced sample consisted of blood. Source of these receptors: a woman older than 75 in good health.

This clonotype occurred many times. The gene calls are TRBV5-1 and TRBJ2-3, with 8 nucleotides matching TRBD2. V lost 0 bases to trimming and J lost 6 bases; unmatched junction nucleotides: 9. The CDR3 covers 16 residues. CDR1 is SGHRS, CDR2 YFSETQ, per germline. The CDR3 coding sequence is TGCGCCAGCAGCTTGGCCGCGGGACTAGGGACGGATACGCAGTATTTT. It translates to CASSLAAGLGTDTQYF.

The V gene is TRBV10-1, the J gene TRBJ2-2; D is perhaps TRBD1 or TRBD2 (5 bases each). The V end lost 3 bases, the J end lost 9 bases, and 8 bases lay between the germline ends. From germline, CDR1 is WNHNN and CDR2 SYGVQD (reference sequence). The CDR3 has 12 residues. CDR3 in amino acids: CASSDPGRELFF. For the CDR3, the DNA is TGCGCCAGCAGTGACCCGGGGCGGGAGCTGTTTTTT.

In regard to this clonotype: Being one base from a much bigger clone, this may be a read error. The gene calls are TRBV7-2 and TRBJ1-5; D not resolved. Germline V gene sequence: CDR1 SGHTA, CDR2 FQGNSA. This CDR3 is built from 15 residues. Trimming pared 5 bases from V and 3 bases from J, leaving 14 bases between. CDR3 loop: CASSPGVRINQPQHF. The CDR3 DNA sequence: TGTGCCAGCAGCCCCGGTGTTCGTATCAATCAGCCCCAGCATTTT.

A remark on this clonotype: A much larger clone lies one base from this, so it may be a read error. The CDR3 DNA follows: TGTGCCAGCAGTTGTCGGCCAGGGGCCTACGAGCAGTACTTC. Protein product: CASSCRPGAYEQYF. The V gene is TRBV27, the J gene TRBJ2-7, with D maybe TRBD1 (6 bases). Germline CDR1 is MNHEY and CDR2 is SMNVEV (reference sequence). The CDR3 is 14 amino acids. Trimming left V 4 bases short and J 2 bases short, with 12 bases between.

This clonotype was observed once. Given a much more abundant clone one base away, this may be a read error. The gene calls are TRBV5-5 and TRBJ1-5; 9 positions match TRBD1. This CDR3 comprises 15 residues. Per the germline V gene, CDR1 is SGHKS and CDR2 is YYEKEE (reference sequence). CDR3 DNA: TGTGCCGGCAGCGAGGGACAGGGAGGACATCAGCCCCAGCATTTT. Translating gives CAGSEGQGGHQPQHF. The full variable domain, its missing parts supplied by reference TRBV5-5 and TRBJ1-5, is DAGVTQSPTHLIKTRGQQVTLRCSPISGHKSVSWYQQVLGQGPQFIFQYYEKEERGRGNFPDRFSARQFPNYSSELNVNALLLGDSALYLCAGSEGQGGHQPQHFGDGTRLSIL.

This clonotype was seen once. The chain carries TRBV7-2 and TRBJ1-2; possible D gene TRBD1, 5 bases. This CDR3 comprises 13 residues. In germline, CDR1 is SGHTA, CDR2 FQGNSA. Trimming stripped 6 bases from V and 1 base from J, with 9 bases between. The CDR3 sequence: CASSEGVNYGYTF. CDR3 bases: TGTGCCAGCAGTGAAGGGGTTAACTATGGCTACACCTTC. Filled out from reference TRBV7-2 and TRBJ1-2, the complete variable domain reads GAGVSQSPSNKVTEKGKDVELRCDPISGHTALYWYRQSLGQGLEFLIYFQGNSAPDKSGLPSDRFSAERTGGSVSTLTIQRTQQEDSAVYLCASSEGVNYGYTFGSGTRLTVV.

To note about this clonotype: Mismatch with germline at one junction end may stem from a read error. The chain has TRBV12-3 or TRBV12-4 and TRBJ2-3; 11 positions match TRBD2. CDR3 length: 16 amino acids. The CDR3 spells CASRPSLAGAADAQYF. The CDR3 DNA is TGTGCCAGCAGGCCTTCACTAGCGGGGGCTGCAGATGCGCAGTATTTT.

Comment on this clonotype: Being one base from a much bigger clone, this may be a read error. The chain carries TRBV6-5 and TRBJ2-4; no clear D gene. The V gene lost 5 bases and the J gene lost 15 bases, with 20 bases spanning the gap. The CDR3 consists of 13 residues. Germline values: CDR1 MNHEY, CDR2 SVGAGI. The CDR3 loop is CASSTTNRYERYF. As DNA, the CDR3 is TGTGCCAGCAGTACGACGAACCGCTACGAGCGGTACTTC.